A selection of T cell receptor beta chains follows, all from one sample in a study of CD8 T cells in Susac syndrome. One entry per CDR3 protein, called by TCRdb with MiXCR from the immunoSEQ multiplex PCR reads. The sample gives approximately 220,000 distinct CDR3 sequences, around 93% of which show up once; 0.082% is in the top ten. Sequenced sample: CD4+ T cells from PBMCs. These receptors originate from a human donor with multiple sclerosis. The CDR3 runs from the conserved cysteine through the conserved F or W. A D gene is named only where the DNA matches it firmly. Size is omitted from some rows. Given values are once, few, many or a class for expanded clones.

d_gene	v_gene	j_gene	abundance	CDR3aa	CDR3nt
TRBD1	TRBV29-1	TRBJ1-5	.	CSVQGVGQPQHF	TGCAGCGTGCAGGGGGTCGGGCAGCCCCAGCATTTT
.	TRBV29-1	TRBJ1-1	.	CSVHLRPPGNTEAFF	TGCAGCGTCCACCTGCGGCCACCGGGGAACACTGAAGCTTTCTTT
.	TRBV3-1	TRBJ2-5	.	CASSQIEQETQYF	TGTGCCAGCAGCCAGATAGAACAAGAGACCCAGTACTTC
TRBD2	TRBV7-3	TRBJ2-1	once	CASSLNGGFEQFF	TGTGCCAGCAGCTTAAACGGGGGGTTTGAGCAGTTCTTC
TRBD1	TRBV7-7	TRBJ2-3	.	CASSPDRETDTQYF	TGTGCTAGCAGCCCGGACAGGGAAACAGATACGCAGTATTTT
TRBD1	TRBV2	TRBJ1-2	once	CASRDRGQYGYTF	TGTGCCAGCAGAGACAGGGGCCAATATGGCTACACCTTC
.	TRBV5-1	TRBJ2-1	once	CASSLVGGSHNEQFF	TGCGCCAGCAGCTTGGTCGGTGGAAGCCACAATGAGCAGTTCTTC
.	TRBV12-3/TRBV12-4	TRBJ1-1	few	CASSLMGGTEAFF	TGTGCCAGCAGTTTAATGGGTGGCACTGAAGCTTTCTTT
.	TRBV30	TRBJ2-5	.	CAWNLGTLQETQYF	TGTGCCTGGAACCTAGGGACTCTCCAAGAGACCCAGTACTTC
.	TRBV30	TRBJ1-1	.	CAWSRSTGTEAFF	TGTGCCTGGAGTCGATCTACGGGCACTGAAGCTTTCTTT
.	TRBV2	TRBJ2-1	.	CASSVRGNEQFF	TGTGCCAGCAGTGTCAGGGGCAATGAGCAGTTCTTC
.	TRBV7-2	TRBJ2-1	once	CASSLGRGFYNEQFF	TGTGCCAGCAGCTTGGGACGGGGGTTCTACAATGAGCAGTTCTTC
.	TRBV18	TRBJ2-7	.	CASSPLLTSYEQYF	TGTGCCAGCTCACCACTCTTAACTTCCTACGAGCAGTACTTC
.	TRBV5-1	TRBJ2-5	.	CASSSGEAQETQYF	TGCGCCAGCAGCTCGGGCGAAGCGCAAGAGACCCAGTACTTC
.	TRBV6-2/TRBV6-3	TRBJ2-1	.	CASTNTRNEQFF	TGTGCCAGCACCAACACCAGGAATGAGCAGTTCTTC
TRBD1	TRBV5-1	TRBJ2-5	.	CASSPVGQAQYF	TGCGCCAGCAGCCCGGTGGGACAGGCCCAGTACTTC
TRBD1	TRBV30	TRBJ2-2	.	CAWRKQTGDTGELFF	TGTGCCTGGAGAAAACAGACAGGGGACACCGGGGAGCTGTTTTTT
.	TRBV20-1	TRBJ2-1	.	CSARGDSDGEQFF	TGCAGTGCTAGGGGGGACTCCGACGGTGAGCAGTTCTTC
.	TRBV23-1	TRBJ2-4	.	CASSQLLRGRGQAKNIQYF	TGCGCCAGCAGTCAATTATTGAGGGGGAGAGGGCAAGCCAAAAACATTCAGTACTTC
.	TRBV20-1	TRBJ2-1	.	CSAADSKGNEQFF	TGCAGTGCTGCGGACAGCAAGGGCAATGAGCAGTTCTTC
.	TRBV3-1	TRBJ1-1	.	CASSNTNTEAFF	TGTGCCAGCAGTAACACGAACACTGAAGCTTTCTTT
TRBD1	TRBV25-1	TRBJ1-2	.	CASGQGVGGYTF	TGTGCCAGCGGGCAGGGGGTGGGTGGCTACACCTTC
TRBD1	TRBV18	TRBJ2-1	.	CASSRGQGAHNEQFF	TGTGCCAGCTCCCGCGGACAGGGGGCCCACAATGAGCAGTTCTTC
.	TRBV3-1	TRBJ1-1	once	CASSHRSGGAKRWAFF	TGTGCCAGCAGTCACCGGAGCGGGGGGGCGAAGCGTTGGGCTTTCTTT
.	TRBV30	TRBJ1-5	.	CAWSVGWGASNQPQHF	TGTGCCTGGAGTGTAGGGTGGGGGGCTAGCAATCAGCCCCAGCATTTT
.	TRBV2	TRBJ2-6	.	CASSEAGGVPGANVLTF	TGTGCCAGCAGTGAAGCTGGAGGAGTCCCTGGGGCCAACGTCCTGACTTTC
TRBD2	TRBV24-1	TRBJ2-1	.	CATSSGGVLDEQFF	TGTGCCACCAGTAGCGGGGGGGTCCTGGATGAGCAGTTCTTC
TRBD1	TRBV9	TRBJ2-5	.	CASSREGTGKETQYF	TGTGCCAGCAGCCGAGAGGGGACAGGGAAGGAGACCCAGTACTTC
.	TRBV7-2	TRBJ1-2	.	CASSLLALGGYTF	TGTGCCAGCAGCTTACTGGCTCTTGGGGGCTACACCTTC
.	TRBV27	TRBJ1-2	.	CASSLNAGNGYTF	TGTGCCAGCAGTTTAAATGCGGGTAATGGCTACACCTTC
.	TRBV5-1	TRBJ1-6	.	CASSDGWGSPLHF	TGCGCCAGCTCCGACGGGTGGGGTTCACCCCTCCACTTT
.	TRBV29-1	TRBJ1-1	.	CSVPMYSEAFF	TGCAGCGTTCCAATGTATTCTGAAGCTTTCTTT
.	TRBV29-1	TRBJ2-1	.	CSVRDNEQFF	TGCAGCGTTCGTGACAATGAGCAGTTCTTC
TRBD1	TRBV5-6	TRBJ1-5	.	CASSSDRGRNQPQHF	TGTGCCAGCAGCTCGGACAGGGGGAGGAATCAGCCCCAGCATTTT
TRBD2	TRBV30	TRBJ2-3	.	CAWTRGGNTDTQYF	TGTGCCTGGACCCGGGGGGGTAACACAGATACGCAGTATTTT
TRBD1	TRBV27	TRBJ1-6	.	CASSFGTGVNSPLHF	TGTGCCAGCAGTTTCGGGACAGGGGTGAATTCACCCCTCCACTTT
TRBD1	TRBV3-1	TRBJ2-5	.	CASSDPGTGSYF	TGTGCCAGCAGCGACCCCGGGACAGGGAGTTACTTC
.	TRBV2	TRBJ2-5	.	CASGPRAETQYF	TGTGCCAGCGGACCACGGGCGGAGACCCAGTACTTC
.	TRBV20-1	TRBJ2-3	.	CSARGPASRTDTQYF	TGCAGTGCTAGAGGCCCCGCGAGCCGCACAGATACGCAGTATTTT
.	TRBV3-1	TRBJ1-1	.	CASSQDRLPEAFF	TGTGCCAGCAGCCAAGATAGGCTCCCCGAAGCTTTCTTT
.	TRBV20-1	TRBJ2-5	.	CSASNPETQYF	TGCAGTGCTAGTAACCCAGAGACCCAGTACTTC
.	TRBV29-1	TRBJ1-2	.	CSVEESGYTF	TGCAGCGTTGAAGAGTCCGGCTACACCTTC
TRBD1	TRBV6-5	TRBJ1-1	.	CASRRGTGNTEAFF	TGTGCCAGCAGGCGCGGGACAGGGAACACTGAAGCTTTCTTT
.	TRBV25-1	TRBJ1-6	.	CASSASRPHSPLHF	TGTGCCAGCAGTGCTTCGAGGCCCCATTCACCCCTCCACTTT
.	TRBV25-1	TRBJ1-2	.	CASSRPAGGYTF	TGTGCCAGCAGCCGACCCGCCGGTGGCTACACCTTC
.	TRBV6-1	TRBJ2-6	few	CASSVAGANVLTF	TGTGCCAGCAGTGTCGCCGGGGCCAACGTCCTGACTTTC
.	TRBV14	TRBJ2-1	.	CASSPLWDNEQFF	TGTGCCAGCAGCCCCCTATGGGACAATGAGCAGTTCTTC
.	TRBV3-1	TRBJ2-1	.	CASSPALTSSYNEQFF	TGTGCCAGCAGCCCAGCACTAACCTCCTCTTACAATGAGCAGTTCTTC
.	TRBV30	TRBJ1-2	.	CAWRATANYGYTF	TGTGCCTGGAGGGCGACAGCTAACTATGGCTACACCTTC
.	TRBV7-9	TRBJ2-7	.	CASRATGLYEQYF	TGTGCCAGCAGGGCGACAGGCCTCTACGAGCAGTACTTC
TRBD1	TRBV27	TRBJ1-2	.	CASSRDRGEVGYTF	TGTGCCAGCAGCCGTGACAGGGGGGAAGTTGGCTACACCTTC
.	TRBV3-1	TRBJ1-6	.	CASSPSEVRNSPLHF	TGTGCCAGCAGCCCGAGCGAGGTGAGAAATTCACCCCTCCACTTT
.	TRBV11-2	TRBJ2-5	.	CASSHKETQYF	TGTGCCAGCAGCCACAAAGAGACCCAGTACTTC
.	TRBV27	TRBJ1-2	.	CASSFGGTDYGYTF	TGTGCCAGCAGTTTTGGGGGAACAGACTATGGCTACACCTTC
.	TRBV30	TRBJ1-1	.	CASDRGGTEAFF	TGTGCCTCCGACCGAGGTGGCACTGAAGCTTTCTTT